The rows below give T cell receptor beta chains drawn from one sample of a study of cytomegalovirus exposure and HLA in healthy donors. Sequencing used immunoSEQ multiplex PCR; TCRdb keeps in-frame clones, though not all of them. The sample has over 110,000 clones, 65% to 85% seen once. The sequenced sample consisted of PBMCs. These receptors all come from a male donor in good health and CMV-seronegative. Each CDR3 is given with its conserved first and last residue. The D gene is left open where the match is weak. Some rows have no size entry. The others give once, few or many, or a class for an expanded clone.

d_gene: NA
abundance: NA
j_gene: TRBJ1-1
v_gene: TRBV13
CDR3aa: CASSLAGGGNTEAFF
CDR3nt: TGTGCCAGCAGCTTGGCGGGCGGTGGGAACACTGAAGCTTTCTTT

d_gene: NA
abundance: NA
j_gene: TRBJ2-7
v_gene: TRBV9
CDR3aa: CASSPGSTGSYYEQYF
CDR3nt: TGTGCCAGCAGCCCGGGTTCGACAGGTTCCTACTACGAGCAGTACTTC

d_gene: TRBD1
abundance: NA
j_gene: TRBJ1-4
v_gene: TRBV7-2
CDR3aa: CASSSGTGREKLFF
CDR3nt: TGTGCCAGCAGCTCCGGGACAGGCCGTGAAAAACTGTTTTTT

d_gene: NA
abundance: NA
j_gene: TRBJ2-2
v_gene: TRBV9
CDR3aa: CASSSTGTGELFF
CDR3nt: TGTGCCAGCAGCTCAACCGGCACCGGGGAGCTGTTTTTT

d_gene: TRBD1
abundance: NA
j_gene: TRBJ1-3
v_gene: TRBV11-2
CDR3aa: CASSSMEGASGNTIYF
CDR3nt: TGTGCCAGCAGCTCAATGGAGGGGGCCTCTGGAAACACCATATATTTT

d_gene: NA
abundance: NA
j_gene: TRBJ2-7
v_gene: TRBV6-1
CDR3aa: CASSELTSPLYEQYF
CDR3nt: TGTGCCAGCAGTGAACTAACTAGTCCCCTCTACGAGCAGTACTTC

d_gene: NA
abundance: once
j_gene: TRBJ1-2
v_gene: TRBV19
CDR3aa: CASSARGVNNYGYTF
CDR3nt: TGTGCCAGTAGTGCTCGGGGAGTTAACAACTATGGCTACACCTTC

d_gene: NA
abundance: NA
j_gene: TRBJ2-5
v_gene: TRBV5-1
CDR3aa: CASSSQETQYF
CDR3nt: TGCGCCAGCAGCTCTCAAGAGACCCAGTACTTC

d_gene: TRBD2
abundance: NA
j_gene: TRBJ2-5
v_gene: TRBV6-7
CDR3aa: CASSYFEMTSWETQYF
CDR3nt: TGTGCCAGCAGTTACTTTGAAATGACTAGCTGGGAGACCCAGTACTTC

d_gene: NA
abundance: NA
j_gene: TRBJ1-1
v_gene: TRBV4-2
CDR3aa: CASSQVNRLNTEAFF
CDR3nt: TGTGCCAGCAGCCAAGTGAACAGATTGAACACTGAAGCTTTCTTT

d_gene: NA
abundance: NA
j_gene: TRBJ2-3
v_gene: TRBV11-2
CDR3aa: CASSPHTDTQYF
CDR3nt: TGTGCCAGCAGCCCCCACACAGATACGCAGTATTTT

d_gene: TRBD1
abundance: NA
j_gene: TRBJ1-1
v_gene: TRBV19
CDR3aa: CASSIDRARGTEAFF
CDR3nt: TGTGCCAGTAGTATTGACAGGGCAAGGGGAACTGAAGCTTTCTTT

d_gene: TRBD1
abundance: NA
j_gene: TRBJ1-4
v_gene: TRBV5-5
CDR3aa: CASSPTGDEKLFF
CDR3nt: TGTGCCAGCAGCCCAACAGGGGATGAAAAACTGTTTTTT

d_gene: TRBD1
abundance: NA
j_gene: TRBJ1-2
v_gene: TRBV7-2
CDR3aa: CASSFSGQEYGYTF
CDR3nt: TGTGCCAGCAGCTTCTCGGGACAGGAATATGGCTACACCTTC

d_gene: NA
abundance: NA
j_gene: TRBJ2-2
v_gene: TRBV27
CDR3aa: CASSFPSGELFF
CDR3nt: TGTGCCAGCAGTTTTCCCTCCGGGGAGCTGTTTTTT

d_gene: TRBD1
abundance: NA
j_gene: TRBJ2-7
v_gene: TRBV5-1
CDR3aa: CASMGQGPYEQYF
CDR3nt: TGCGCCAGCATGGGACAGGGGCCCTACGAGCAGTACTTC

d_gene: NA
abundance: NA
j_gene: TRBJ2-3
v_gene: TRBV29-1
CDR3aa: CSVESADTQYF
CDR3nt: TGCAGCGTTGAATCAGCAGATACGCAGTATTTT

d_gene: TRBD1
abundance: NA
j_gene: TRBJ2-2
v_gene: TRBV7-2
CDR3aa: CASSTQTGGYTGELFF
CDR3nt: TGTGCCAGCAGCACCCAGACAGGGGGCTATACCGGGGAGCTGTTTTTT

d_gene: NA
abundance: few
j_gene: TRBJ2-4
v_gene: TRBV11-2
CDR3aa: CASSLGLSDYKNIQYF
CDR3nt: TGTGCCAGCAGCTTAGGCTTGAGCGACTACAAAAACATTCAGTACTTC

d_gene: NA
abundance: NA
j_gene: TRBJ2-7
v_gene: TRBV28
CDR3aa: CASSRSYEQYF
CDR3nt: TGTGCCAGCAGTCGCTCCTACGAGCAGTACTTC

d_gene: TRBD1
abundance: NA
j_gene: TRBJ1-5
v_gene: TRBV7-9
CDR3aa: CASSLGQGHQPQHF
CDR3nt: TGTGCCAGCAGCCTTGGACAGGGGCATCAGCCCCAGCATTTT

d_gene: TRBD2
abundance: NA
j_gene: TRBJ2-7
v_gene: TRBV7-6
CDR3aa: CASSPLREGLCEQYF
CDR3nt: TGTGCCAGCAGCCCACTACGGGAGGGCCTATGCGAGCAGTACTTC

d_gene: NA
abundance: NA
j_gene: TRBJ2-2
v_gene: TRBV7-3
CDR3aa: CASSLNVQGYGELFF
CDR3nt: TGTGCCAGCAGCTTAAATGTACAGGGTTACGGGGAGCTGTTTTTT

d_gene: TRBD1
abundance: many
j_gene: TRBJ1-1
v_gene: TRBV7-9
CDR3aa: CASSRVTGFGEAFF
CDR3nt: TGTGCCAGCAGTCGAGTGACAGGGTTTGGGGAAGCTTTCTTT

d_gene: NA
abundance: once
j_gene: TRBJ2-7
v_gene: TRBV29-1
CDR3aa: CSGTPTGSAGEEQYF
CDR3nt: TGCAGCGGAACCCCTACAGGTTCGGCAGGGGAGGAGCAGTACTTC

d_gene: NA
abundance: NA
j_gene: TRBJ2-3
v_gene: TRBV28
CDR3aa: CASSTPPWPRDTQYF
CDR3nt: TGTGCCAGCAGCACCCCCCCCTGGCCGAGGGATACGCAGTATTTT

d_gene: NA
abundance: medium-sized
j_gene: TRBJ2-6
v_gene: TRBV4-3
CDR3aa: CASSLTGGQGEVSGANVLTF
CDR3nt: TGCGCCAGCAGCCTTACCGGTGGGCAGGGGGAGGTTAGTGGGGCCAACGTCCTGACTTTC

d_gene: TRBD1
abundance: NA
j_gene: TRBJ2-1
v_gene: TRBV5-5
CDR3aa: CASSLTQGYEQFF
CDR3nt: TGTGCCAGCAGCTTGACACAGGGGTATGAGCAGTTCTTC

d_gene: TRBD2
abundance: NA
j_gene: TRBJ2-2
v_gene: TRBV7-2
CDR3aa: CASSSGVAGVTGELFF
CDR3nt: TGTGCCAGCAGCTCCGGGGTCGCGGGAGTCACCGGGGAGCTGTTTTTT

d_gene: NA
abundance: NA
j_gene: TRBJ1-4
v_gene: TRBV7-8
CDR3aa: CASSRLGEKLFF
CDR3nt: TGTGCCAGCAGCCGACTGGGTGAAAAACTGTTTTTT

d_gene: NA
abundance: NA
j_gene: TRBJ2-5
v_gene: TRBV10-2
CDR3aa: CASSVGREETQYF
CDR3nt: TGCGCCAGCAGTGTGGGCAGGGAAGAGACCCAGTACTTC

d_gene: TRBD1
abundance: NA
j_gene: TRBJ2-2
v_gene: TRBV19
CDR3aa: CATRSRGRPGELFF
CDR3nt: TGTGCCACCCGGTCCAGGGGGCGCCCCGGGGAGCTGTTTTTT